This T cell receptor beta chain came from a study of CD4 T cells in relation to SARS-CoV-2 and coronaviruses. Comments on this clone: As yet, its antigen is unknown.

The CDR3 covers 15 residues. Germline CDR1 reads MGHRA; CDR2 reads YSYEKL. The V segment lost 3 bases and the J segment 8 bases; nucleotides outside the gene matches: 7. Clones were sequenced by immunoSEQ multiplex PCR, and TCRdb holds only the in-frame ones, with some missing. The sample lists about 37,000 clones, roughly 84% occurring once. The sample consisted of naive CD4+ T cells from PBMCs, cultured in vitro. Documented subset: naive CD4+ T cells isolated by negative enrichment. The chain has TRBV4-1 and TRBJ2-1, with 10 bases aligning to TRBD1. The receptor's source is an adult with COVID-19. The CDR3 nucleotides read TGCGCCAGCAGCCACCGGGACAGGGGTTTCCATGAGCAGTTCTTC. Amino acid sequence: CASSHRDRGFHEQFF.